The 17 T cell receptor beta chains below come from one sample, sequenced in a study of beta chain features in type 1 diabetes. The entirety of the isolated RNA underwent reverse transcription, so expressed TCRB transcripts were sequenced. Only in-frame clones appear in the TCRdb table, and some are missing; sequencing was by immunoSEQ multiplex PCR. The sample holds fewer than 550,000 clones; about an eighth are singletons and the top ten take less than 0.06%. The sample comprised naive CD4+ T cells from blood. Receptor source: a woman aged 18-35 years in good health.

This clone was observed a handful of times. The chain recombines TRBV1 with TRBJ2-3; the table calls TRBD2, which could not be checked here. TRBV1 is an annotated pseudogene. CDR3 length equals 15 residues. For the CDR3, the DNA is TGCACCAGCCAACTAGCGGGGGGGCGGACAGATACGCAGTATTTT. This encodes CTSQLAGGRTDTQYF.

The rearrangement links TRBV7-9 to TRBJ1-5, with D tentatively TRBD1 (5 bases). The CDR3 length is 12 residues. The V end was cut by 5 bases, the J end by 6 bases, with 8 bases between. Germline V gene data show CDR1 as SEHNR and CDR2 as FQNEAQ (reference sequence). CDR3 sequence (DNA): TGTGCCAGCAGCCACGGGGGTCAGCCCCAGCATTTT. It is translated as CASSHGGQPQHF.

J is TRBJ2-1 and V is TRBV7-2, with D possibly being TRBD1 or TRBD2 (6 bases each). This CDR3 is 15 amino acids long. Germline-derived CDR1 and CDR2 are SGHTA and FQGNSA. The V end was cut by 5 bases, the J end by 7 bases, with 18 bases between. CDR3 amino acids: CASSIMGRGRNEQFF. Here the CDR3 DNA reads TGTGCCAGCAGCATAATGGGCCGGGGGCGGAATGAGCAGTTCTTC.

The chain uses TRBV25-1 and TRBJ1-3; D unresolved. Germline assignment: CDR1 MGHDK and CDR2 SYGVNS. This CDR3 region has 14 residues. V shed 8 bases and J shed 5 bases, with 16 bases lying between them. This CDR3 is CASQGPSQRNTIYF. The CDR3 bases are TGTGCCAGCCAAGGCCCCTCACAGAGAAACACCATATATTTT.

This chain uses TRBV7-9 with TRBJ2-7, with 8 bases aligning to TRBD2. The germline V gene encodes CDR1 SEHNR and CDR2 FQNEAQ (reference sequence). V shed 0 bases, J shed 9 bases, and the junction held 4 bases outside the gene matches. The length of the CDR3 is 13 residues. The CDR3 DNA reads as TGTGCCAGCAGCTTAGCTGAAGCGGGGGTGCAGTACGTC. Encoded protein: CASSLAEAGVQYV.

This clone was seen more than once but under ten times. CDR3 coding DNA: TGCAGCGTTGGGGAGGGGAATTTATTGAACACCGGGGAGCTGTTTTTT. It translates to CSVGEGNLLNTGELFF. The V call is TRBV29-1, the J call TRBJ2-2, with 7 nucleotides matching TRBD2. With V trimmed by 4 bases and J by 1 base, 9 bases remained unmatched. The CDR3 spans 16 residues. Germline assignment: CDR1 SQVTM and CDR2 ANQGSEA.

This clone was counted a few times. The V call is TRBV7-8, the J call TRBJ2-5; a weak D match, TRBD1 (5 bases). This CDR3 is built from 14 residues. Germline V gene lookup returns CDR1 SGHVS and CDR2 FQNEAQ. Trimming pared 5 bases from V and 2 bases from J, leaving 12 bases between. The CDR3 bases are TGTGCCAGCAGCCCCAGGGTAATACAAGAGACCCAGTACTTC. This sequence encodes CASSPRVIQETQYF. The variable domain in full, completed from reference TRBV7-8 and TRBJ2-5, reads GAGVSQSPRYKVAKRGQDVALRCDPISGHVSLFWYQQALGQGPEFLTYFQNEAQLDKSGLPSDRFFAERPEGSVSTLKIQRTQQEDSAVYLCASSPRVIQETQYFGPGTRLLVL.

This clone appeared a few times. V is TRBV5-4 and J is TRBJ2-3; TRBD2 matches at 11 bases. This CDR3 is 15 amino acids long. CDR1 is SGHNT, CDR2 YYREEE, per germline (reference sequence). Trimming cost V 4 bases and J 2 bases; bases outside gene matches: 3. CDR3: CASSVTSGATDTQYF. CDR3 bases: TGTGCCAGCAGCGTGACTAGCGGGGCCACAGATACGCAGTATTTT.

The CDR3 DNA reads TGTGCCAGCAGCTTGGGGTATGGCTACACCTTC. Translating it yields CASSLGYGYTF. The rearrangement links TRBV11-2 to TRBJ1-2; D unclear. V gave up 3 bases and J gave up 5 bases, with 4 bases separating them. The CDR3 consists of 11 residues. Germline values: CDR1 SGHAT, CDR2 FQNNGV. The variable domain in full, completed from reference TRBV11-2 and TRBJ1-2, reads EAGVAQSPRYKIIEKRQSVAFWCNPISGHATLYWYQQILGQGPKLLIQFQNNGVVDDSQLPKDRFSAERLKGVDSTLKIQPAKLEDSAVYLCASSLGYGYTFGSGTRLTVV.

This clone was counted between two and nine times. The rearrangement links TRBV7-2 to TRBJ2-1; D may be TRBD1 (6 bases). This CDR3 region has 16 residues. V lost 4 bases to trimming and J lost 7 bases, with 20 bases between them. Germline V lookup: CDR1 SGHTA, CDR2 FQGNSA. DNA for the CDR3: TGTGCCAGCAGCTCGACGGACAGAAGAATCCCTAATGAGCAGTTCTTC. Translated: CASSSTDRRIPNEQFF.

The rearrangement joins TRBV10-3 to TRBJ2-7; 10 positions agree with TRBD2. CDR1 is ENHRY, CDR2 SYGVKD, per germline. The CDR3 has 13 residues. V lost 8 bases, J lost 0 bases, and 1 base stayed unmatched. Written as DNA, the CDR3 is TGTGCCATCGCTAGCGGGAGCTCCTACGAGCAGTACTTC. Translated: CAIASGSSYEQYF.

This clone appeared a few times. The V call is TRBV12-5, the J call TRBJ2-7; TRBD1 matches at 7 bases. CDR3 length: 12 amino acids. J gave up 4 bases and V 6 bases, and 3 bases lay outside the gene matches. In germline, CDR1 is LGHNT, CDR2 FRNRAP. In DNA, the CDR3 is TGTGCTAGTGGCCAGGGGGAATACGAGCAGTACGTC. Translation gives CASGQGEYEQYV.

V and J are TRBV27 and TRBJ1-6; no definite D call. The germline V and J ends were trimmed by 5 bases and 11 bases, with 13 bases remaining between them. Germline loops: CDR1 MNHEY, CDR2 SMNVEV (reference sequence). CDR3 length: 13 amino acids. The CDR3 DNA sequence: TGTGCCAGCAGTCTAGAGGTTGTGACACCCCTCCACTTT. It is translated as CASSLEVVTPLHF.

The rearrangement uses TRBV27 and TRBJ2-7; 10 nucleotides line up with TRBD1. CDR1 MNHEY and CDR2 SMNVEV come from the germline V gene (reference sequence). With V trimmed by 4 bases and J by 2 bases, 5 bases remained unmatched. The length of the CDR3 is 15 residues. CDR3 protein: CASSSRTGGAYEQYF. CDR3 coding DNA: TGTGCCAGCAGTTCCCGGACAGGGGGAGCCTACGAGCAGTACTTC.

This clone showed up just a few times. This chain uses TRBV5-8 with TRBJ1-1, with D hard to call. The ends were cut back, 1 base at V and 5 bases at J, with 9 bases in the middle. There are 13 residues in the CDR3. Germline CDR1 SGHTS, CDR2 YDEGEE. The CDR3 DNA is TGTGCCAGCAGCTTGTTTCGGGGTACTGAAGCTTTCTTT. It translates to CASSLFRGTEAFF. Filled out from reference TRBV5-8 and TRBJ1-1, the complete variable domain reads EAGVTQSPTHLIKTRGQQATLRCSPISGHTSVYWYQQALGLGLQFLLWYDEGEERNRGNFPPRFSGRQFPNYSSELNVNALELEDSALYLCASSLFRGTEAFFGQGTRLTVV.

This clone showed up just a few times. V and J are TRBV2 and TRBJ1-4; D gene unclear. CDR3 length: 12 residues. The germline V and J ends were trimmed by 6 bases and 8 bases, with 10 bases remaining between them. CDR1 SNHLY and CDR2 FYNNEI come from the germline V gene. The CDR3 DNA follows: TGTGCCAGCAGCTTGTATACCGAAAAACTGTTTTTT. Its protein product is CASSLYTEKLFF.

The chain has TRBV5-4 and TRBJ2-3; 9 bases line up with TRBD2. The V segment lost 2 bases and the J segment 3 bases; nucleotides outside the gene matches: 10. Germline V gene data show CDR1 as SGHNT and CDR2 as YYREEE (reference sequence). This CDR3 region has 17 residues. Written as DNA, the CDR3 is TGTGCCAGCAGCTTCGCGCGGGGGGGCCAGGCGACAGATACGCAGTATTTT. As protein: CASSFARGGQATDTQYF.